The subject of this entry is one T cell receptor (beta chain). This clonotype was observed a handful of times. Its binding antigen is unknown. Base qualities are not recorded, but no much larger clone differs from it by a single base. Reading from cysteine to phenylalanine, the CDR3 counts 14 amino acids. Left in the record is the CDR3 DNA by itself, 42 bases read in frame from the first base. Taken from the germline V gene, the CDR1 and CDR2 loops are KGHSH and LQKENI. Ends trimmed: V by 2 bases, J by 5 bases; bases unmatched to a gene: 5. A case-control design nested within a healthcare worker cohort in London, UK, was used, with weekly nasopharyngeal swab PCR tests and blood sampling performed. Healthcare workers were enrolled in the week of the UK lockdown, from 23 to 31 March 2020, and were followed every week for up to roughly 16 weeks. The data were taken from a study of early T cells in non-severe SARS-CoV-2 infection (dated by TCRdb to the early 2020s). Regarding the study in general: Because TCR sequencing was done on bulk RNA from unsorted whole blood, the alpha and beta chains could not be paired.

The study at large found these results: VDJdb matching was skewed toward anti-spike CD8 responses, so virus-specific expansions were likely underestimated and private and CD4 specificities were missed.

The library was generated by 5' RACE. TCRdb names NextSeq 500 as the instrument used. In the TCR library protocol, unique molecular identifiers were attached to individual cDNA molecules to correct for PCR bias and sequencing error. Both TCR alpha and beta chains were sequenced, and tight co-correlation was observed between alpha and beta sequence abundances in each sample. The study's own analysis went as follows. Decombinator V4 was used to annotate the V gene, J gene and CDR3 of the TCR sequences. Expanded TCRs were defined as changing significantly between any two time points under a Poisson model with p below 0.0001. TCR abundances were normalised to the total number of TCRs sequenced per sample and expressed as counts per million. MAIT TCRs were defined by TRAV1-2 paired with TRAJ12, TRAJ20 or TRAJ33, and iNKT TCRs by TRAV10 paired with TRAJ18. VDJdb, accessed on 1 November 2021, was searched for TCRs annotated for CMV, EBV and SARS-CoV-2, and TCRs annotated for more than one antigen were excluded. The raw public reads went through TCRdb reprocessing: fastp at Q25, MiXCR clone calling, in-frame beta chains kept. Entries that share a CDR3 protein sequence are merged under the most common genes and DNA. TCRdb's processing, not the study's, gives the V and J calls here. This sample has around 55,000 distinct CDR3 sequences in its table, and 12% of those were observed once. 1.4% of the sample is held by the ten biggest clonotypes.

Material: whole blood. The TCR comes from an adult who was a healthcare worker with PCR-confirmed SARS-CoV-2 infection or an uninfected control (not recorded which). The rearrangement combines TRBV18 with TRBJ1-2, with TRBD1 identical over 7 junction bases. The CDR3 region reads CASSPGGTAYGYTF. The sequenced DNA: TGTGCCAGCTCACCAGGTGGGACAGCTTATGGCTACACCTTC.